The present T cell receptor (beta chain) was sequenced within a study of technical replicates of blood from a handful of donors. The assay was immunoSEQ multiplex PCR, and TCRdb's table has in-frame clones only and misses some. This table holds around 83,000 clones, approximately 94% found once. The CDR3 is 15 residues long. Germline CDR1 is SEHNR and CDR2 is FQNEAQ (reference sequence). V shed 4 bases and J 2 bases; nucleotides not matched to a gene: 8. The TCR was taken from a human donor in good health. The rearrangement joins TRBV7-9 to TRBJ2-7; 7 bases map to TRBD1. The specimen was T cells isolated from PBMCs. The CDR3 loop reads CASSSDQQGTYEQYF. CDR3 DNA sequence: TGTGCCAGCAGCTCAGACCAACAGGGGACCTACGAGCAGTACTTC.